This TCR beta chain was identified in a study of blood T cells in healthy people across ages. In this sample, this clonotype turned up many times. PCR was performed a second time for 7 to 11 cycles using a sample-barcoded 5' primer and a J-beta primer mix. Researchers report that each sample yielded at least 2.5 million CDR3-containing paired-end reads. One entry per CDR3 protein, called by TCRdb with MiXCR from the 5' RACE reads. The sample has about 640,000 distinct CDR3 sequences, about 28% seen once; the top ten hold 15% to 18%. The CDR3 runs to 15 residues. Per germline, CDR1 SGHNT and CDR2 YYREEE (reference sequence). Deletions cut 3 bases from V and 2 bases from J, with 11 bases between.

The source material was blood. The chain uses TRBV5-4 and TRBJ1-4; D unresolved. The TCR originated in a woman of 80 years or more in good health. The CDR3 nucleotides are TGTGCCAGCAGCTCCGCCTCTGCGACTAATGAAAAACTGTTTTTT. Translation: CASSSASATNEKLFF.